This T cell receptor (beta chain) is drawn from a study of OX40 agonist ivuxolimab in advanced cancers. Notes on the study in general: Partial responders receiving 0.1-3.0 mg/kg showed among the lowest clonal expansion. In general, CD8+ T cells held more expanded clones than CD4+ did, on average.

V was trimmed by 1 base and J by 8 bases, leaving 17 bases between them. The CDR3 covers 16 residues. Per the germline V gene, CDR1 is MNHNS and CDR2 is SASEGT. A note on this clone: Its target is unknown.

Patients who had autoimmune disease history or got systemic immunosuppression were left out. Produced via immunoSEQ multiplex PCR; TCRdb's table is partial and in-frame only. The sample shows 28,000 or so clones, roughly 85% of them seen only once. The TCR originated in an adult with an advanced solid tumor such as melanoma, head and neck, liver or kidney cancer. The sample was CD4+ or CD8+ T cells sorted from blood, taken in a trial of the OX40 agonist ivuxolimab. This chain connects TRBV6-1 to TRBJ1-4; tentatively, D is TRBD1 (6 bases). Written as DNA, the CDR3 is TGTGCCAGCAGTGAAGTGGGGGGGGGCGCAGGAGAAAAACTGTTTTTT. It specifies CASSEVGGGAGEKLFF.